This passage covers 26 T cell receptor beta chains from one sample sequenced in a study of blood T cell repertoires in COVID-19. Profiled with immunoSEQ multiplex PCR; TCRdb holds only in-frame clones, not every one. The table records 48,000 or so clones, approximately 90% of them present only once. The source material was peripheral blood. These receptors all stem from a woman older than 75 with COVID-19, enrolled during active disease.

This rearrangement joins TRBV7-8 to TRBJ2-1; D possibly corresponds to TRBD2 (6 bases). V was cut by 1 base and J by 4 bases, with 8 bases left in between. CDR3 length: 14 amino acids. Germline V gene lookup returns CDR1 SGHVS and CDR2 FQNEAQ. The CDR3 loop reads CASSLGLAYNEQFF. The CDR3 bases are TGTGCCAGCAGCTTAGGCCTAGCGTACAATGAGCAGTTCTTC.

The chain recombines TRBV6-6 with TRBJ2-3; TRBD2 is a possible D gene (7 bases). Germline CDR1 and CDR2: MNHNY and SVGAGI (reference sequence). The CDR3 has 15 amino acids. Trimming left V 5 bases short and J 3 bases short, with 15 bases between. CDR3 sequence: CASSPRTAGTDTQYF. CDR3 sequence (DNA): TGTGCCAGCAGTCCCCGGACAGCGGGGACAGATACGCAGTATTTT.

CDR3 DNA sequence: TGTGCCAGTAGTATTGGGCTGATATATAATTCACCCCTCCACTTT. Translated, it gives CASSIGLIYNSPLHF. This sequence joins TRBV19 and TRBJ1-6; D is unclear. The CDR3 totals 15 residues. In germline, CDR1 is LNHDA, CDR2 SQIVND (reference sequence). V lost 3 bases and J lost 4, with 10 bases in between.

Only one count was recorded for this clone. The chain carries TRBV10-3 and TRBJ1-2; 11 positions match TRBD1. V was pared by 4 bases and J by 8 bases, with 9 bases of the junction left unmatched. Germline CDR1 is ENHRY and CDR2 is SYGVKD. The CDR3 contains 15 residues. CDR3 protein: CAISVLGQGARGYTF. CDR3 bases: TGTGCCATCAGTGTACTAGGACAGGGGGCGAGGGGCTACACCTTC.

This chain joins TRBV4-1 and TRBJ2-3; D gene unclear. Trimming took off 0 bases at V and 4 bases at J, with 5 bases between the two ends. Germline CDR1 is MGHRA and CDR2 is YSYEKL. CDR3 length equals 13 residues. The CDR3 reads CASSQERADTQYF. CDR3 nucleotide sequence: TGCGCCAGCAGCCAAGAGAGAGCAGATACGCAGTATTTT.

This CDR3 is CASSEFRVPYEQYF. Here the CDR3 DNA reads TGTGCCAGCAGTGAATTCAGGGTTCCCTACGAGCAGTACTTC. The chain uses TRBV6-1 and TRBJ2-7; D may be TRBD1 (5 bases). V lost 2 bases to trimming and J lost 2 bases, with 10 bases between them. This CDR3 comprises 14 residues. Per germline, CDR1 MNHNS and CDR2 SASEGT.

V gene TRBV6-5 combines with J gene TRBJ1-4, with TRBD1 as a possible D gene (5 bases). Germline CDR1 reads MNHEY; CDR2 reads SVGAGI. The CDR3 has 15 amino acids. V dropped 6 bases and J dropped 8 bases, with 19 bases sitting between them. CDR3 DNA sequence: TGTGCCAGCAGCCCAACTGGGGCAGGGAAAGAAAAACTGTTTTTT. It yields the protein CASSPTGAGKEKLFF.

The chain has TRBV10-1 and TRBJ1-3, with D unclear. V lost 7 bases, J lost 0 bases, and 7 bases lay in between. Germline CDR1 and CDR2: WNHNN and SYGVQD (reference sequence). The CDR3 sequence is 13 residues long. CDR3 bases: TGCGCCAGCATTCCCTTCTCTGGAAACACCATATATTTT. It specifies CASIPFSGNTIYF.

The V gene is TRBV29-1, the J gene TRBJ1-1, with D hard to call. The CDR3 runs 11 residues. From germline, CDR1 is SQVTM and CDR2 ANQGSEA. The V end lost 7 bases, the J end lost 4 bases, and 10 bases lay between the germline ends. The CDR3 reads CSGIRGTEAFF. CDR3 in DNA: TGCAGCGGGATTAGAGGCACTGAAGCTTTCTTT.

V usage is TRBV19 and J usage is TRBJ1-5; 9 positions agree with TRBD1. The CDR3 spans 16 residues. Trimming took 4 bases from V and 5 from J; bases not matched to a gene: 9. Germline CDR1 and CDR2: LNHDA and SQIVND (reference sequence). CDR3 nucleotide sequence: TGTGCCAGTAGTAACCGGGACAGGGTACCGTATCAGCCCCAGCATTTT. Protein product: CASSNRDRVPYQPQHF.

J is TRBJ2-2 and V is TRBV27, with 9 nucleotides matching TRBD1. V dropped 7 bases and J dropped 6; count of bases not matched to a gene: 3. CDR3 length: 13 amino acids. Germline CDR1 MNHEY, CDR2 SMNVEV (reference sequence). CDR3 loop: CASKTGGPGELFF. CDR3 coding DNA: TGTGCCAGCAAGACAGGGGGTCCCGGGGAGCTGTTTTTT.

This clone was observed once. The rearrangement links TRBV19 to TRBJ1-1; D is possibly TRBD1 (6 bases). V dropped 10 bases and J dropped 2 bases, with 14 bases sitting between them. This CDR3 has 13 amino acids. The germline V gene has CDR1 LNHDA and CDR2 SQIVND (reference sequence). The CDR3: CATRQADNTEAFF. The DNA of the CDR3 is TGTGCCACCAGACAGGCCGACAACACTGAAGCTTTCTTT. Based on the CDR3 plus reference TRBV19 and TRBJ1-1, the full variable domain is DGGITQSPKYLFRKEGQNVTLSCEQNLNHDAMYWYRQDPGQGLRLIYYSQIVNDFQKGDIAEGYSVSREKKESFPLTVTSAQKNPTAFYLCATRQADNTEAFFGQGTRLTVV.

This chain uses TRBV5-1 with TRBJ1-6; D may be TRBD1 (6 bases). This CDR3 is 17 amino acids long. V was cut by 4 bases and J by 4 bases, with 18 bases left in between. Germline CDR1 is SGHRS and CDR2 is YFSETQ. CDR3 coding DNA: TGCGCCAGCAGCCCGGAGGGGGGGTCCATTTATAATTCACCCCTCCACTTT. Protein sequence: CASSPEGGSIYNSPLHF.

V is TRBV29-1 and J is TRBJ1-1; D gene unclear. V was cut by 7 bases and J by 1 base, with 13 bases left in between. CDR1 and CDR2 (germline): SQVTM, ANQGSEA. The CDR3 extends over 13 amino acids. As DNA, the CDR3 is TGCAGCGCCGCAATTTCCGGGAACACTGAAGCTTTCTTT. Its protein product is CSAAISGNTEAFF.

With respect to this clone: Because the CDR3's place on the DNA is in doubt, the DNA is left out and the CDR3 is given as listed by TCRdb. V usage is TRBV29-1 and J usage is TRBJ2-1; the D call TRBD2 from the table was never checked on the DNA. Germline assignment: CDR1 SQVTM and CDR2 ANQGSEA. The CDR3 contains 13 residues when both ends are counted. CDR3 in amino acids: CSVAWGSGLGAFF.

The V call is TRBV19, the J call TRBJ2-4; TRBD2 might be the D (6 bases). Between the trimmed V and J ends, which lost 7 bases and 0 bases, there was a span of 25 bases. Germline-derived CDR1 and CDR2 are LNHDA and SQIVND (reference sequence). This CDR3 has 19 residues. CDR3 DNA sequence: TGTGCCAGTACCTTACAGCCCAGGGACTCCTTACTAGCCAAAAACATTCAGTACTTC. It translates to CASTLQPRDSLLAKNIQYF.

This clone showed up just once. CDR3 protein: CATKPIQGGNQPQHF. CDR3 coding DNA: TGTGCCACTAAACCAATACAGGGGGGAAATCAGCCCCAGCATTTT. This chain connects TRBV19 to TRBJ1-5, with 8 bases aligning to TRBD1. CDR3 length: 15 residues. Per the germline V gene, CDR1 is LNHDA and CDR2 is SQIVND (reference sequence). Unmatched junction bases numbered 12, after V lost 10 bases and J lost 4 bases.

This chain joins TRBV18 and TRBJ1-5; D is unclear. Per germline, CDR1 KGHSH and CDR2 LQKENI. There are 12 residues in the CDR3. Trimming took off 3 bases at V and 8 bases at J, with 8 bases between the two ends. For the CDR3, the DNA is TGTGCCAGCTCACCTTATAATGAGCCCCAGCATTTT. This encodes CASSPYNEPQHF.

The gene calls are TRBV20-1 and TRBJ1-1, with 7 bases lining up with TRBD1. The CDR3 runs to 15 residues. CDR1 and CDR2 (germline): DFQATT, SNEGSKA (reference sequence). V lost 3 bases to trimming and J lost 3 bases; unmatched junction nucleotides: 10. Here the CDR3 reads CSASVTGRGYTEAFF. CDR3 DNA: TGCAGTGCTAGTGTGACAGGGAGAGGATACACTGAAGCTTTCTTT.

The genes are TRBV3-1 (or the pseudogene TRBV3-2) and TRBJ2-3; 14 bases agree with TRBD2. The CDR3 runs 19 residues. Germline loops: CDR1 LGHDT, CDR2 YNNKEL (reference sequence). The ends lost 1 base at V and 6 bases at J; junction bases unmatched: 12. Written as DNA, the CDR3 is TGTGCCAGCAGCCAAGGGACTAGCGGGAGGCCGACTCTCTGGGATACGCAGTATTTT. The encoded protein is CASSQGTSGRPTLWDTQYF.

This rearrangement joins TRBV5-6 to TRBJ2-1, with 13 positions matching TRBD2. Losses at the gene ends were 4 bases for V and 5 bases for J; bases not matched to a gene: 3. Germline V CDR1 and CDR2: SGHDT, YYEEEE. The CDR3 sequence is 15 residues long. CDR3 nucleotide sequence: TGTGCCAGCAGCCGACTAGCGGGGGGACACAATGAGCAGTTCTTC. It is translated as CASSRLAGGHNEQFF.

The CDR3 loop is CASSVTGAGNTIYF. The CDR3, as DNA: TGTGCCAGCAGCGTAACAGGGGCTGGAAACACCATATATTTT. The rearrangement joins TRBV6-5 to TRBJ1-3, with 7 bases matching TRBD1. Trimming took 6 bases from V and 2 from J; bases not matched to a gene: 4. The CDR3 sequence is 14 residues long. CDR1 and CDR2 (germline): MNHEY, SVGAGI.

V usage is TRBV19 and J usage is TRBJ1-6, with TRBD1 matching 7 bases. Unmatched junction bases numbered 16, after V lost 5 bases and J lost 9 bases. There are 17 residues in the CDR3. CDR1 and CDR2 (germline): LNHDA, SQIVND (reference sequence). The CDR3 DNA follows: TGTGCCAGTAGTCTCGCCGGAAGGGGGCTAGGAGGTTCACCCCTCCACTTT. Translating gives CASSLAGRGLGGSPLHF.

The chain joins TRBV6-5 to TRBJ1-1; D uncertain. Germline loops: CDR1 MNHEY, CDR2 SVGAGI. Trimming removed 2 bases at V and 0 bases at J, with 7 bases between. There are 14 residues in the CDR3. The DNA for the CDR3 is TGTGCCAGCAGTTACGAGAGAATGAACACTGAAGCTTTCTTT. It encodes CASSYERMNTEAFF.

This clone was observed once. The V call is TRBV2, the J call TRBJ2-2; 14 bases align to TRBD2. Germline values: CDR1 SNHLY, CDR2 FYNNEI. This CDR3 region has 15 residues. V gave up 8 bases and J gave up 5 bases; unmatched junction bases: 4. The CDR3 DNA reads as TGTGCCAGCCTGGGACTAGCGGGAGTTACCGGGGAGCTGTTTTTT. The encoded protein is CASLGLAGVTGELFF.

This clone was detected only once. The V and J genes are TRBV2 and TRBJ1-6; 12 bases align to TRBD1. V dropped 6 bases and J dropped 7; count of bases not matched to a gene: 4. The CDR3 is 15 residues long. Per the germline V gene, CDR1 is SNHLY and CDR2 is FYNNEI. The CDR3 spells CASRGTGGKNSPLHF. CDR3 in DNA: TGTGCCAGCAGGGGGACAGGGGGCAAGAATTCACCCCTCCACTTT.